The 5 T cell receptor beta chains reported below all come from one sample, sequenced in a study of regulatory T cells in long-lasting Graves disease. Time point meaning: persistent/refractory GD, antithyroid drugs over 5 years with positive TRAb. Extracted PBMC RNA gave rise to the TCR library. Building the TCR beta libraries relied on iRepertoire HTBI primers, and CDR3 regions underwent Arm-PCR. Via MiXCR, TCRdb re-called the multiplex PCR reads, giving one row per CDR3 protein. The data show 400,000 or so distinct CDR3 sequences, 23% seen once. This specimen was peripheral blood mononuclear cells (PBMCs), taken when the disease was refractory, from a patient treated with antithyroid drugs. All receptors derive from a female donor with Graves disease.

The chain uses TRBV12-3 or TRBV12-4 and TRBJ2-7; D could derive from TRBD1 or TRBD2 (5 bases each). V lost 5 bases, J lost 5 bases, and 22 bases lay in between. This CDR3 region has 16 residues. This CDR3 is CASSRRGWAGSHEQYF. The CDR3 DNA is TGTGCCAGCAGTCGTAGAGGGTGGGCAGGGTCCCACGAGCAGTACTTC.

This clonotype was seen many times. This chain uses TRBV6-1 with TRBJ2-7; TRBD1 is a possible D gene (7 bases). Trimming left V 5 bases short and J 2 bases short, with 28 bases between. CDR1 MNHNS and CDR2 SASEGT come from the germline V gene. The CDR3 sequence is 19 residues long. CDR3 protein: CASSPLSPGGQRLTYEQYF. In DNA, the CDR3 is TGTGCCAGCAGTCCTCTATCCCCCGGGGGACAGCGTCTAACCTACGAGCAGTACTTC.

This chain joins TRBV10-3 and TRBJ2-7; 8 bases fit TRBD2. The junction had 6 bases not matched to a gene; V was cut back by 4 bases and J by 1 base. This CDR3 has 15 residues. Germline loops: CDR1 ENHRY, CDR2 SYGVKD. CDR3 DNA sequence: TGTGCCATCAGTGCGGGAGGGACTCGATCCTACGAGCAGTACTTC. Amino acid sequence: CAISAGGTRSYEQYF.

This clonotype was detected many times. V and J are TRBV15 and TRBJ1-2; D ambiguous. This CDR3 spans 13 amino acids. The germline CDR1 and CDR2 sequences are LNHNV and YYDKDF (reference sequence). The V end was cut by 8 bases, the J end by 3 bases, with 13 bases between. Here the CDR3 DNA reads TGTGCCACCCAAATCGGATTGGACTATGGCTACACCTTC. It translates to CATQIGLDYGYTF.

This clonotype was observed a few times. This CDR3 is CASSSQRRTGEGYGYTF. The CDR3 DNA reads TGTGCCAGCAGCTCCCAAAGGCGGACAGGGGAAGGCTATGGCTACACCTTC. This chain connects TRBV7-9 to TRBJ1-2, with 9 bases identical to TRBD1. CDR3 length equals 17 residues. After removal of 4 bases from V and 4 bases from J, the junction contained 13 bases not matched to a gene. Germline assignment: CDR1 SEHNR and CDR2 FQNEAQ (reference sequence).